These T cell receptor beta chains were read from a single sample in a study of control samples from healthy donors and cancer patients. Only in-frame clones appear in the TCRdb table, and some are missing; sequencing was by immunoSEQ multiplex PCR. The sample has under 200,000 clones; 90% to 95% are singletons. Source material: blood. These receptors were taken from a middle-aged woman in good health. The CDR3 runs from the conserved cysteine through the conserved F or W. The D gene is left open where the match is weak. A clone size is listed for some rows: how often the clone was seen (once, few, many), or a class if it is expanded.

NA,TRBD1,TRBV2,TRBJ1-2,CASSSWTGVIGYTF,TGTGCCAGCAGTTCTTGGACAGGGGTAATCGGCTACACCTTC
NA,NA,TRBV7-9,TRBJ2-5,CASSSGETQYF,TGTGCCAGCAGCTCGGGGGAGACCCAGTACTTC
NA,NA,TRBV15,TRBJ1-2,CATSRDLQGNYGYTF,TGTGCCACCAGCAGAGATCTACAGGGCAACTATGGCTACACCTTC
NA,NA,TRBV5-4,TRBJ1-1,CASSLPGDTEAFF,TGTGCCAGCAGCTTGCCGGGGGACACTGAAGCTTTCTTT
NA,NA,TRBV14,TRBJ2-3,CASSQGAGTDTQYF,TGTGCCAGCAGCCAAGGCGCAGGGACAGATACGCAGTATTTT
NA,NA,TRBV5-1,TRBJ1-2,CASSFGVGGEVSFGYTF,TGCGCCAGCAGCTTCGGAGTTGGGGGAGAAGTTTCCTTCGGCTACACCTTC
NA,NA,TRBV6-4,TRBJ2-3,CATRYSGNRTDTQYF,TGTGCCACCCGTTATAGCGGAAACCGCACAGATACGCAGTATTTT
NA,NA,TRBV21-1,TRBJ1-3,CATRLERSAGNTIYF,TGTGCCACAAGGTTGGAGCGGTCCGCTGGAAACACCATATATTTT
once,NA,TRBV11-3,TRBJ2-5,CASSLDSGIEETQYF,TGTGCCAGCAGCTTAGACTCGGGGATAGAGGAGACCCAGTACTTC
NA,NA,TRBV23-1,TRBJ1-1,CASRPDTKNTEAFF,TGCGCCAGCAGACCGGACACGAAGAACACTGAAGCTTTCTTT
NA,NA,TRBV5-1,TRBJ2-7,CASSLRSAREQYF,TGCGCCAGCAGCTTGAGGTCAGCCCGAGAGCAGTACTTC
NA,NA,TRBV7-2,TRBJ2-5,CASSFRPGVQAGQETQYF,TGTGCCAGCAGCTTCCGACCTGGAGTACAGGCTGGCCAAGAGACCCAGTACTTC
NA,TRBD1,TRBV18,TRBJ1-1,CASSSRPTGSAIGTEAFF,TGTGCCAGCTCATCCCGACCGACAGGGTCAGCAATTGGCACTGAAGCTTTCTTT
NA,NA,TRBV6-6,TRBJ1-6,CASSYLGDSPLHF,TGTGCCAGCAGTTACCTTGGGGATTCACCCCTCCACTTT
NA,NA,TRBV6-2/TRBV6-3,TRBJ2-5,CASSYIGESPETQYF,TGTGCCAGCAGTTACATAGGGGAATCCCCTGAGACCCAGTACTTC
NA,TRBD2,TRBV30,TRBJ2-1,CAWSVRRLAGGIYNEQFF,TGTGCCTGGAGTGTACGCCGACTAGCGGGAGGGATCTACAATGAGCAGTTCTTC
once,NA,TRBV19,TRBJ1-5,CASSGAGYQPQHF,TGTGCCAGTAGCGGAGCAGGGTATCAGCCCCAGCATTTT
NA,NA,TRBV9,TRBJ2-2,CASKKNTGELFF,TGTGCCAGCAAAAAGAACACCGGGGAGCTGTTTTTT
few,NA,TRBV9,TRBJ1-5,CASSYGTDQPQHF,TGTGCCAGCAGCTATGGTACAGATCAGCCCCAGCATTTT
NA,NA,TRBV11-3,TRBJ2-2,CASSLSYGELFF,TGTGCCAGCAGCTTGTCATATGGGGAGCTGTTTTTT
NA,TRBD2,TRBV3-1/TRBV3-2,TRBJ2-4,CASSQVFERGVFKNIQYF,TGTGCCAGCAGCCAAGTATTCGAGCGGGGGGTGTTCAAAAACATTCAGTACTTC
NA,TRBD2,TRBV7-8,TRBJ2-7,CASSPGRLAGLYEQYF,TGTGCCAGCAGCCCGGGTAGACTAGCGGGTCTCTACGAGCAGTACTTC
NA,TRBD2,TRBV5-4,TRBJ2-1,CASTKSGSSYNEQFF,TGTGCCAGCACCAAAAGCGGGAGCTCCTACAATGAGCAGTTCTTC
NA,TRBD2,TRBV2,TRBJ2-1,CASRPGLAAYNEQFF,TGTGCCAGCAGGCCCGGACTAGCGGCCTACAATGAGCAGTTCTTC
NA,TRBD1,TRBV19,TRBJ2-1,CASSITGGHNEQFF,TGTGCCAGTAGTATAACAGGGGGACACAATGAGCAGTTCTTC
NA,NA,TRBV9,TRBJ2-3,CASSVEDTQYF,TGTGCCAGCAGCGTAGAAGATACGCAGTATTTT
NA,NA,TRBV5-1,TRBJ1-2,CASSLEGHPDYGYTF,TGCGCCAGCAGCTTGGAGGGACATCCAGACTATGGCTACACCTTC
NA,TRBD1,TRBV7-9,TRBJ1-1,CASSRTQGAIPARAFF,TGTGCCAGCAGTCGTACGCAGGGGGCTATCCCGGCTCGAGCTTTCTTT
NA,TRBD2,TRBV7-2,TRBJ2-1,CASSSTPGTSGGLYNEQFF,TGTGCCAGCAGCTCTACTCCCGGGACTAGCGGGGGGCTTTACAATGAGCAGTTCTTC
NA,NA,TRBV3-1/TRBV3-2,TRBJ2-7,CASSQGAPGARGSYEQYF,TGTGCCAGCAGCCAAGGGGCACCCGGGGCACGGGGCTCCTACGAGCAGTACTTC
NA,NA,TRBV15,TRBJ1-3,CATSRPKGGTGNTIYF,TGTGCCACCAGCAGACCCAAGGGGGGAACTGGAAACACCATATATTTT
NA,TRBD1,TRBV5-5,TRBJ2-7,CASSYEWTGGREQYF,TGTGCCAGCAGCTACGAGTGGACAGGGGGCCGGGAGCAGTACTTC
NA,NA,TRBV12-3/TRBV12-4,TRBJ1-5,CASSYYNQPQHF,TGTGCCAGCAGTTACTACAATCAGCCCCAGCATTTT
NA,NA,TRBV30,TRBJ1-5,CAWRWIQGTRNQPQHF,TGTGCCTGGAGGTGGATTCAAGGCACACGCAATCAGCCCCAGCATTTT
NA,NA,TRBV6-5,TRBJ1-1,CASFRGTEAFF,TGTGCCAGTTTCCGGGGCACTGAAGCTTTCTTT
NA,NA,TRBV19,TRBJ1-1,CAIGVGDEAFF,TGTGCCATAGGGGTCGGGGATGAAGCTTTCTTT
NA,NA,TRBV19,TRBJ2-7,CASQPIPGVGEQYF,TGTGCCAGCCAACCTATCCCCGGGGTTGGCGAGCAGTACTTC
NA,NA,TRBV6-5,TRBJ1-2,CASSRTANYGYTF,TGTGCCAGCAGTAGGACAGCTAACTATGGCTACACCTTC
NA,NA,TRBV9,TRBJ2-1,CASSVVAGIEQFF,TGTGCCAGCAGCGTAGTAGCCGGGATTGAGCAGTTCTTC
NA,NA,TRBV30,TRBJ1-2,CAGWQRGYTF,TGTGCCGGGTGGCAGCGAGGCTACACCTTC
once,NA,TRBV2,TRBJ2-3,CASRLTSTDTQYF,TGTGCCAGCAGACTTACCAGCACAGATACGCAGTATTTT
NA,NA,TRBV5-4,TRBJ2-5,CASSLLRQETQYF,TGTGCCAGCAGCTTGCTACGGCAAGAGACCCAGTACTTC